Listed here are 10 T cell receptor beta chains from one sample, sequenced in a study of CD8+CD57+ T cells in acquired aplastic anemia. Researchers used genomic DNA as the template to profile TCR beta VDJ and CDR3. MiXCR, applied by TCRdb to the reads, yields one record per CDR3 protein. The profile covers 210,000 or so distinct CDR3 sequences, with about half appearing a single time and just under 20% taken by the ten largest. An expansion of CD8+CD57+ cells by flow cytometry had been shown in patients chosen for sequencing. Sequencing was performed on sorted CD4+, CD8+, or CD8+CD57+ T cells (not recorded which) from PBMCs. The receptors come from a human donor with aplastic anemia.

The chain links TRBV7-9 to TRBJ2-5; tentatively, D is TRBD1 (6 bases). The CDR3 has 13 residues. Germline V gives CDR1 SEHNR, CDR2 FQNEAQ (reference sequence). With 2 bases removed from V and 4 bases from J, the gap between germline ends came to 8 bases. CDR3 nucleotide sequence: TGTGCCAGCAGCTTACAGGGGAGAGAGACCCAGTACTTC. Translation gives CASSLQGRETQYF.

The gene calls are TRBV10-3 and TRBJ2-3; a possible D gene is TRBD2 (6 bases). Per germline, CDR1 ENHRY and CDR2 SYGVKD. There are 14 residues in the CDR3. The ends were cut back, 8 bases at V and 2 bases at J, with 14 bases in the middle. CDR3 amino acids: CAIQTCGDTDTQYF. CDR3 DNA sequence: TGTGCCATCCAGACTTGCGGGGACACAGATACGCAGTATTTT.

This clonotype is a singleton in its sample. The chain links TRBV29-1 to TRBJ1-4, with 7 bases lining up with TRBD1. The CDR3 runs 13 residues. After removal of 4 bases from V and 8 bases from J, the junction contained 7 bases not matched to a gene. CDR1 and CDR2 from the germline V gene are SQVTM and ANQGSEA. The CDR3 is CSVASGGGEKLFF. The CDR3 DNA sequence: TGCAGCGTTGCGTCAGGGGGTGGCGAAAAACTGTTTTTT.

The chain links TRBV19 to TRBJ2-5, with TRBD2 identical over 7 bases. With 7 bases clipped from V and 5 bases from J, the junction kept 4 bases outside the gene matches. Germline CDR1 reads LNHDA; CDR2 reads SQIVND (reference sequence). This CDR3 has 12 residues. The CDR3 nucleotides are TGTGCCAGTATGGCGGGAGTGGAGACCCAGTACTTC. Its protein is CASMAGVETQYF. Full variable domain (missing parts from reference TRBV19 and TRBJ2-5): DGGITQSPKYLFRKEGQNVTLSCEQNLNHDAMYWYRQDPGQGLRLIYYSQIVNDFQKGDIAEGYSVSREKKESFPLTVTSAQKNPTAFYLCASMAGVETQYFGPGTRLLVL.

This clonotype was counted ten times or more. The genes are TRBV7-2 and TRBJ2-3; D uncertain. Trimming stripped 5 bases from V and 0 bases from J, with 9 bases between. CDR3 length equals 14 residues. Germline V CDR1 and CDR2: SGHTA, FQGNSA. The CDR3 protein is CASSLLSSTDTQYF. For the CDR3, the DNA is TGTGCCAGCAGCCTCCTTTCTAGCACAGATACGCAGTATTTT. Combining the CDR3 with reference TRBV7-2 and TRBJ2-3 gives the whole variable domain GAGVSQSPSNKVTEKGKDVELRCDPISGHTALYWYRQSLGQGLEFLIYFQGNSAPDKSGLPSDRFSAERTGGSVSTLTIQRTQQEDSAVYLCASSLLSSTDTQYFGPGTRLTVL.

For the CDR3, the DNA is TGCGCCAGCACCTCCGGTCGGGGCTCATACAATGAGCAGTTCTTC. It codes for CASTSGRGSYNEQFF. This sequence joins TRBV5-1 and TRBJ2-1; either TRBD1 or TRBD2 may supply D (5 bases each). The germline CDR1 and CDR2 sequences are SGHRS and YFSETQ. This CDR3 contains 15 residues. V dropped 6 bases and J dropped 4 bases, with 17 bases sitting between them.

The gene calls are TRBV6-6 and TRBJ2-7; D uncertain. The CDR3 consists of 15 residues. Trimming cost V 5 bases and J 0 bases, with 14 bases left between them. Germline CDR1 and CDR2: MNHNY and SVGAGI (reference sequence). The CDR3 DNA follows: TGTGCCAGCAGTGAGTTACCCATTAGCTCCTACGAGCAGTACTTC. Its translation is CASSELPISSYEQYF.

This clonotype was recorded at least ten times. V and J are TRBV29-1 and TRBJ1-1; 8 nucleotides match TRBD1. The CDR3 is 15 residues long. V shed 8 bases and J 0 bases; nucleotides not matched to a gene: 11. Germline-derived CDR1 and CDR2 are SQVTM and ANQGSEA. The CDR3 coding sequence is TGCAGCTTTCCGGACAGGGAGTTCATGAACACTGAAGCTTTCTTT. It encodes CSFPDREFMNTEAFF.

This clonotype was counted ten times or more. V is TRBV10-3 and J is TRBJ2-5, with TRBD2 as a possible D gene (7 bases). This CDR3 comprises 16 residues. V was clipped by 4 bases and J by 4 bases, with 19 bases between them. The V gene's germline CDR1 is ENHRY and CDR2 SYGVKD. The CDR3 reads CAISAGGSGGRETQYF. The CDR3 nucleotides read TGTGCCATCAGTGCGGGCGGGAGTGGGGGCAGAGAGACCCAGTACTTC.

This clonotype was seen ten or more times. The V and J genes are TRBV30 and TRBJ1-2; no clear D gene. V gave up 4 bases and J gave up 3 bases, with 9 bases separating them. Germline V lookup: CDR1 GTSNPN, CDR2 SVGIG (reference sequence). The CDR3 extends over 12 amino acids. The CDR3 sequence is CAWNRGHYGYTF. CDR3 in DNA: TGTGCCTGGAACCGCGGGCACTATGGCTACACCTTC.